A single sample is the source of the 21 T cell receptor beta chains below, sequenced in a study of lymphopenia after photon versus proton radiotherapy. Assay used: immunoSEQ multiplex PCR; TCRdb lists only in-frame clones, some missing. This repertoire shows 40,000 to 55,000 clones, about 92% found once; its top ten account for 18%. The input for sequencing was peripheral blood, taken from a patient treated with photon-based radiotherapy. These receptors came from a woman aged 40 to 50 with cholangiocarcinoma.

The CDR3 here is CASALGGLAVTDTQYF. CDR3 sequence (DNA): TGTGCTAGTGCCCTGGGGGGTCTTGCAGTCACAGATACGCAGTATTTT. The chain has TRBV12-5 and TRBJ2-3; a possible D gene is TRBD2 (6 bases). Between the trimmed V and J ends, which lost 7 bases and 2 bases, there was a span of 19 bases. CDR1 and CDR2 from the germline V gene are LGHNT and FRNRAP. The CDR3 spans 16 residues.

Worth noting for this clone: The CDR3 does not end in the conserved phenylalanine or tryptophan, so this is likely a read error. The limits of the CDR3 on the DNA are not certain, so only TCRdb's listed CDR3 is given. The J gene is TRBJ1-4, the V gene TRBV7-3; the table names TRBD1, a call not compared with the DNA. Counting both end residues, the CDR3 totals 13 amino acids. Germline V gene lookup returns CDR1 SGHTA and CDR2 FQGTGA. CDR3 residues: CASSLTGTGAGIG.

The chain joins TRBV11-2 to TRBJ1-5; D possibly corresponds to TRBD1 (6 bases). V was cut by 1 base and J by 0 bases, with 7 bases left in between. The CDR3 sequence is 15 residues long. Per germline, CDR1 SGHAT and CDR2 FQNNGV. The CDR3 protein is CASSLVTGSNQPQHF. The CDR3 nucleotides read TGTGCCAGCAGCTTAGTGACAGGTAGCAATCAGCCCCAGCATTTT.

The chain is built from TRBV11-2 and TRBJ1-5, with D tentatively TRBD1 (5 bases). Germline V lookup: CDR1 SGHAT, CDR2 FQNNGV. The CDR3 contains 14 residues. V dropped 5 bases and J dropped 7 bases, with 15 bases sitting between them. Here the CDR3 reads CASSPDAGPQPQHF. Written as DNA, the CDR3 is TGTGCCAGCAGCCCCGATGCAGGGCCGCAGCCCCAGCATTTT. The full variable domain, its missing parts supplied by reference TRBV11-2 and TRBJ1-5, is EAGVAQSPRYKIIEKRQSVAFWCNPISGHATLYWYQQILGQGPKLLIQFQNNGVVDDSQLPKDRFSAERLKGVDSTLKIQPAKLEDSAVYLCASSPDAGPQPQHFGDGTRLSIL.

This rearrangement joins TRBV25-1 to TRBJ1-2; TRBD1 aligns across 8 bases. Germline V lookup: CDR1 MGHDK, CDR2 SYGVNS. V lost 8 bases, J lost 8 bases, and 10 bases stayed unmatched. CDR3 length equals 13 residues. The CDR3 region has the DNA TGTGCCAGCGGAGAGGACAGGGCGAAGGGCTACACCTTC. Residues: CASGEDRAKGYTF.

The rearrangement links TRBV5-1 to TRBJ1-2; D possibly corresponds to TRBD1 (6 bases). The CDR3 extends over 13 amino acids. CDR1 and CDR2 (germline): SGHRS, YFSETQ. V was clipped by 1 base and J by 8 bases, with 12 bases between them. The CDR3 is CASSLSQGYGYTF. CDR3 DNA sequence: TGCGCCAGCAGCTTGTCACAGGGATACGGCTACACCTTC.

The DNA of the CDR3 is TGTGCCACCCAAGGGTCCCCGGGACAGGCCTTCTACGAGCAGTACTTC. Its translation is CATQGSPGQAFYEQYF. The chain carries TRBV19 and TRBJ2-7; 8 bases map to TRBD1. CDR3 length equals 16 residues. The V gene end was trimmed by 10 bases and the J gene end by 3 bases; junction bases not matched to a gene: 17. In germline, CDR1 is LNHDA, CDR2 SQIVND (reference sequence).

This clone was picked up many times. J is TRBJ2-6 and V is TRBV9; maybe TRBD1 (6 bases). This CDR3 spans 16 amino acids. V was trimmed by 4 bases and J by 6 bases, leaving 17 bases between them. Germline V gene data show CDR1 as SGDLS and CDR2 as YYNGEE. The CDR3 sequence is CASSPGDNLVANVLTF. The CDR3 region has the DNA TGTGCCAGCAGCCCTGGGGACAACCTTGTGGCCAACGTCCTGACTTTC.

The chain carries TRBV27 and TRBJ2-7; D unresolved. CDR3 length: 14 amino acids. Per the germline V gene, CDR1 is MNHEY and CDR2 is SMNVEV (reference sequence). V was trimmed by 6 bases and J by 5 bases, leaving 17 bases between them. The CDR3 sequence is CASSPLSIPHEQYF. The CDR3 nucleotides read TGTGCCAGCAGCCCCTTATCGATTCCCCACGAGCAGTACTTC.

The DNA of the CDR3 is TGTGCCAGCAGCCCCGATGACACGAACACTGAAGCTTTCTTT. It yields the protein CASSPDDTNTEAFF. V and J are TRBV5-4 and TRBJ1-1; D remains unclear. This CDR3 has 14 residues. Trimming took 4 bases from V and 1 from J, leaving 11 bases between them. Germline values: CDR1 SGHNT, CDR2 YYREEE (reference sequence).

V gene TRBV4-2 combines with J gene TRBJ1-2; 7 nucleotides line up with TRBD1. There are 14 residues in the CDR3. Trimming cost V 1 base and J 6 bases; bases outside gene matches: 5. Per the germline V gene, CDR1 is LGHNA and CDR2 is YNFKEQ. CDR3 loop: CASSQGGTVDGYTF. Here the CDR3 DNA reads TGTGCCAGCAGCCAAGGAGGGACAGTAGATGGCTACACCTTC.

The rearrangement joins TRBV9 to TRBJ2-1; TRBD2 agrees at 7 bases. Germline V gene lookup returns CDR1 SGDLS and CDR2 YYNGEE. The ends lost 0 bases at V and 6 bases at J; junction bases unmatched: 9. CDR3 length: 16 amino acids. CDR3 in DNA: TGTGCCAGCAGCGTAGCTTTAGGACTAGAGGCCAATGAGCAGTTCTTC. As protein: CASSVALGLEANEQFF.

This chain joins TRBV11-3 and TRBJ2-1; 7 nucleotides align to TRBD1. The germline V gene encodes CDR1 SGHNT and CDR2 YENEEA. V dropped 3 bases and J dropped 3; count of bases not matched to a gene: 2. The CDR3 contains 14 residues. DNA for the CDR3: TGTGCCAGCAGCTTGGACAGGCTCTACAATGAGCAGTTCTTC. It translates to CASSLDRLYNEQFF. The entire variable domain, with the rest obtained from reference TRBV11-3 and TRBJ2-1, is as follows: EAGVVQSPRYKIIEKKQPVAFWCNPISGHNTLYWYLQNLGQGPELLIRYENEEAVDDSQLPKDRFSAERLKGVDSTLKIQPAELGDSAVYLCASSLDRLYNEQFFGPGTRLTVL.

The CDR3 protein is CASSRGANYGYTF. The CDR3 coding sequence is TGTGCCAGTAGCAGGGGAGCCAACTATGGCTACACCTTC. This chain connects TRBV19 to TRBJ1-2, with TRBD1 as a possible D gene (6 bases). V shed 6 bases and J shed 2 bases, with 10 bases lying between them. The CDR3 totals 13 residues. Per the germline V gene, CDR1 is LNHDA and CDR2 is SQIVND (reference sequence).

The J gene is TRBJ1-5, the V gene TRBV28; TRBD1 is a possible D gene (5 bases). This CDR3 is built from 14 residues. Deletions cut 3 bases from V and 5 bases from J, with 11 bases between. Germline CDR1 MDHEN, CDR2 SYDVKM. The CDR3 bases are TGTGCCAGCAGTTTCGGGGGAACCTATCAGCCCCAGCATTTT. This encodes CASSFGGTYQPQHF.

The chain recombines TRBV6-1 with TRBJ1-5, with 7 bases aligning to TRBD1. V shed 2 bases and J 4 bases; nucleotides not matched to a gene: 5. Germline CDR1 MNHNS, CDR2 SASEGT. This CDR3 is 15 amino acids long. The CDR3 sequence is CASSERAGGNQPQHF. The CDR3 DNA reads TGTGCCAGCAGTGAACGGGCAGGGGGAAATCAGCCCCAGCATTTT.

CDR3 bases: TGTGCCAGCAGTTGGGACAATAACTATGGCTACACCTTC. This translates into CASSWDNNYGYTF. The chain couples TRBV6-6 to TRBJ1-2; D is possibly TRBD1 (6 bases). Germline-derived CDR1 and CDR2 are MNHNY and SVGAGI (reference sequence). The ends were cut back, 4 bases at V and 1 base at J, with 7 bases in the middle. The CDR3 covers 13 residues.

The gene calls are TRBV30 and TRBJ2-7; D is ambiguous. CDR3 length equals 13 residues. Looked up from germline, CDR1 is GTSNPN and CDR2 is SVGIG (reference sequence). The ends were cut back, 2 bases at V and 0 bases at J, with 8 bases in the middle. The CDR3 reads CAWSFGPSYEQYF. The CDR3 bases are TGTGCCTGGAGTTTTGGGCCCTCCTACGAGCAGTACTTC.

The chain carries TRBV14 and TRBJ2-7; D is possibly TRBD1 or TRBD2 (6 bases each). Trimming took 4 bases from V and 3 from J, leaving 13 bases between them. Germline values: CDR1 SGHDN, CDR2 FVKESK. The CDR3 covers 14 residues. CDR3 protein: CASSPRGLDYEQYF. The CDR3 DNA follows: TGTGCCAGCAGCCCTCGGGGGCTTGACTACGAGCAGTACTTC. Full variable domain (remainder filled in from reference TRBV14 and TRBJ2-7): EAGVTQFPSHSVIEKGQTVTLRCDPISGHDNLYWYRRVMGKEIKFLLHFVKESKQDESGMPNNRFLAERTGGTYSTLKVQPAELEDSGVYFCASSPRGLDYEQYFGPGTRLTVT.

This chain uses TRBV5-1 with TRBJ2-1, with 8 bases identical to TRBD1. The CDR3 covers 19 residues. Looked up from germline, CDR1 is SGHRS and CDR2 is YFSETQ. V trimming: 1 base; J trimming: 0 bases; junction bases outside the gene matches: 12. The CDR3 DNA reads as TGCGCCAGCAGCTTGTATGGACAGGGACCCTCAAGCTCCTACAATGAGCAGTTCTTC. Its protein product is CASSLYGQGPSSSYNEQFF.

The chain uses TRBV7-6 and TRBJ1-1; D not certain. The CDR3 loop spans 13 amino acids. The germline V and J ends were trimmed by 5 bases and 0 bases, with 7 bases remaining between them. Per germline, CDR1 SGHVS and CDR2 FNYEAQ. CDR3 bases: TGTGCCAGCAGCCTCGGGATGAACACTGAAGCTTTCTTT. Protein product: CASSLGMNTEAFF.